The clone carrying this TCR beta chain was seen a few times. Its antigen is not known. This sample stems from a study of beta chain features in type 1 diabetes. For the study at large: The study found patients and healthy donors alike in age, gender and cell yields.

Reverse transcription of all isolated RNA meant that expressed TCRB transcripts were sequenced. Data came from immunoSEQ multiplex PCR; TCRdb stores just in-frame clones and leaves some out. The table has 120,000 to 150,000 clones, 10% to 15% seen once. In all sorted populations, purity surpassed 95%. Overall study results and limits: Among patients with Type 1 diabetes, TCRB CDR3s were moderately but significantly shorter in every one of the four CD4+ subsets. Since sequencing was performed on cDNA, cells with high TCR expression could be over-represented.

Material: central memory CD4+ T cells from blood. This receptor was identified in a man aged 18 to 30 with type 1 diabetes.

The CDR3 region is CASSLATGRGENSPLHF. In nucleotides, the CDR3 is TGTGCCAGCAGCTTAGCCACAGGGAGGGGGGAAAATTCACCCCTCCACTTT. This sequence joins TRBV13 and TRBJ1-6; perhaps TRBD1 as D (6 bases). The CDR3 is made up of 17 amino acids. The V and J ends lost 1 base and 7 bases respectively, with 17 bases between them. CDR1 PRHDT and CDR2 FYEKMQ come from the germline V gene (reference sequence).